Sequencing of this T cell receptor beta chain was carried out in a study of immune evolution from preneoplasia to lung adenocarcinoma. Study-wide results and caveats: Highest clonality occurred in KRAS-mutant, not EGFR-mutant or double wild-type, nodules. Normal lung had highest clonality; later lesions appeared denser, more diverse.

This clone occurred a few times. The antigen remains unidentified. Profiled with immunoSEQ multiplex PCR; TCRdb holds only in-frame clones, not every one. The repertoire holds around 6,800 clones, with roughly 74% as singletons. This CDR3 is 16 amino acids long. The germline CDR1 and CDR2 sequences are SGDLS and YYNGEE. V gave up 4 bases and J gave up 1 base; unmatched junction bases: 6. Between the mid-2010s and the late 2010s, patients underwent resection in Japan or China. Histologic diagnosis was independently verified by two lung pathologists. This sequence was found in a donor of 70 years or more with lung adenocarcinoma. Some clones in this sample may be carry-over from other donors' samples. Sequencing used FFPE atypical adenomatous hyperplasia tissue from the lung. Regarding subset: atypical adenomatous hyperplasia (AAH), lung preneoplasia. The V and J genes are TRBV9 and TRBJ2-3; TRBD1 matches at 10 bases. This CDR3 is CASSIGQGDGTDTQYF. DNA for the CDR3: TGTGCCAGCAGCATCGGACAGGGGGATGGCACAGATACGCAGTATTTT.